The T cell receptor beta chain described here comes from a study of blood T cell repertoires in COVID-19. Study overall: Sites across the United States, Italy and Spain contributed samples from acute and convalescent COVID-19. Sample material is recorded as cDNA or gDNA derived from T cells, B-cell-depleted T cells, or PBMCs.

The CDR3 is made up of 15 amino acids. Germline V gene data show CDR1 as SGHAT and CDR2 as FQNNGV. The V gene lost 1 base and the J gene lost 2 bases, with 12 bases spanning the gap. How the authors handled the data: Estimation of nucleated cell counts was performed using reference gene primer amplification. This table comes from immunoSEQ multiplex PCR, and its TCRdb copy is limited to in-frame clones, with some not included. V and J calls and clone size follow that table, whereas D and trimming were derived from the DNA. The sample lists 110,000 or so clones, approximately 83% seen once, with under 4.5% in the top ten. There are a few counts of this clone.

Sequenced material: peripheral blood. The rearrangement uses TRBV11-2 and TRBJ2-7, with unresolved D. The TCR comes from a man between 45 and 60 years old with acute or convalescent COVID-19. The CDR3 DNA follows: TGTGCCAGCAGCTTAGTGGCAGTATTGACCTACGAGCAGTACTTC. Amino acids: CASSLVAVLTYEQYF.